The 8 T cell receptor beta chains below were found in one sample sequenced in a study of T cells in localized non-small cell lung cancer. TCRdb's table, derived via immunoSEQ multiplex PCR, lists solely in-frame clones and lacks some. The repertoire holds over a thousand clones, roughly 31% seen once, with about 20% in the top ten. Sample: normal lung tissue next to the tumor, taken before any cancer treatment. These receptors were obtained from a male donor at least 60 years old with stage II squamous cell lung carcinoma.

This clone was observed a few times. The chain recombines TRBV28 with TRBJ1-4; D is unresolved. The CDR3 is 12 amino acids. Looked up from germline, CDR1 is MDHEN and CDR2 is SYDVKM. The V end lost 2 bases, the J end lost 8 bases, and 6 bases lay between the germline ends. The CDR3 spells CASSLRAEKLFF. DNA for the CDR3: TGTGCCAGCAGTTTACGGGCCGAAAAACTGTTTTTT.

This chain joins TRBV9 and TRBJ1-2; possible D gene TRBD1, 6 bases. The CDR3 is 15 residues long. Germline loops: CDR1 SGDLS, CDR2 YYNGEE. Trimming removed 4 bases at V and 8 bases at J, with 21 bases between. Here the CDR3 reads CASSPLDRLDVGYTF. Here the CDR3 DNA reads TGTGCCAGCAGCCCCCTAGACAGGTTGGACGTCGGCTACACCTTC.

The genes are TRBV19 and TRBJ2-5; the match to TRBD2 covers 9 bases. Trimming removed 5 bases from V and 4 bases from J; junction bases left unmatched: 8. Germline-derived CDR1 and CDR2 are LNHDA and SQIVND (reference sequence). This CDR3 region has 15 residues. CDR3: CASSDSSGLAETQYF. The CDR3 region has the DNA TGTGCCAGTAGTGACTCCTCGGGACTAGCAGAGACCCAGTACTTC.

This clone showed up just a few times. The chain links TRBV25-1 to TRBJ2-1; D uncertain. The CDR3 is made up of 15 amino acids. The V and J ends lost 5 bases and 6 bases respectively, with 17 bases between them. CDR1 and CDR2 from the germline V gene are MGHDK and SYGVNS. CDR3 loop: CASSPGVFRGNEQFF. In DNA form, the CDR3 reads TGTGCCAGCAGTCCGGGCGTCTTCCGTGGCAATGAGCAGTTCTTC.

This clone turned up a few times. The chain employs TRBV19 and TRBJ2-5, with D perhaps TRBD1 (5 bases). The CDR3 extends over 13 amino acids. Germline assignment: CDR1 LNHDA and CDR2 SQIVND (reference sequence). Trimming shortened V by 7 bases and J by 5 bases, and 14 bases separated the two germline ends. Here the CDR3 DNA reads TGTGCCAGTACCCCGGACCCAGGGGAGACCCAGTACTTC. This codes for CASTPDPGETQYF.

The chain is built from TRBV1 and TRBJ2-5; the table's D call, TRBD2, was not checked against the DNA. TRBV1 is designated a pseudogene. This CDR3 region has 17 residues. The CDR3 region is CASSSRGLAGLQETQYF. The DNA of the CDR3 is TGCGCCAGCAGCTCTCGGGGACTAGCGGGTCTCCAAGAGACCCAGTACTTC.

This clone was seen a few times. CDR3 loop: CASSYFGTLQDTQYF. The DNA of the CDR3 is TGTGCCAGCAGTTACTTTGGGACACTTCAAGATACGCAGTATTTT. The chain is built from TRBV6-8 and TRBJ2-3, with D maybe TRBD1 (6 bases). V was cut by 1 base and J by 5 bases, with 13 bases left in between. The CDR3 has 15 amino acids. Germline loops: CDR1 MNHGY, CDR2 SAAAGT.

The sample holds a few counts of this clone. The rearrangement links TRBV11-3 to TRBJ2-7, with 10 bases identical to TRBD1. Trimming cost V 5 bases and J 9 bases; bases outside gene matches: 10. The germline V gene has CDR1 SGHNT and CDR2 YENEEA. This CDR3 region has 14 residues. The CDR3 coding sequence is TGTGCCAGCAGCCGGACAGGGGGTCCTAATGGGCAGTACTTC. This sequence encodes CASSRTGGPNGQYF.